The source of this T cell receptor (beta chain) is a study of CD8+ T cells in alopecia areata. Sequencing used cDNA as its template, made by extracting RNA and reverse transcribing it. Clones were read by immunoSEQ multiplex PCR, and TCRdb kept only the in-frame ones, dropping some. The sample includes a few hundred thousand clones, about 68% of them seen just once. V lost 2 bases to trimming and J lost 1 base, with 11 bases between them. This CDR3 region has 15 residues. The germline CDR1 and CDR2 sequences are LNHNV and YYDKDF (reference sequence). Source: CD4+ T cells sorted from blood, taken at week 0. The rearrangement uses TRBV15 and TRBJ2-5; D is unresolved. This clonotype was obtained from a human donor with alopecia areata. CDR3 protein: CATSRSRTSQETQYF. The CDR3 DNA reads as TGTGCCACCAGCAGAAGCCGGACCTCCCAAGAGACCCAGTACTTC.